By sample fraction, the clone carrying this T cell receptor (beta chain) is large. Its antigen is as yet unknown. The template was genomic DNA from peripheral blood, not RNA. CDR1 and CDR2 (germline): LNHDA, SQIVND (reference sequence). The ends lost 6 bases at V and 5 bases at J; junction bases unmatched: 9. The CDR3 runs 15 residues. These data originate in a study of T cell repertoires in aging, cancer and after chemotherapy. TRB rearrangements spanning V, D and J were amplified using mixed TRB-A/B primers. TCRdb recomputed calls from the multiplex PCR reads with MiXCR, one row per CDR3 protein. The table lists some 2,200 distinct CDR3 sequences, around 24% of them singletons. Findings and limits, study-wide: Age-matched healthy donors had significantly more diverse, less clonal blood TCR repertoires than untreated cancer patients. Across the chemotherapy interval, each cancer cohort showed higher median generation probability, suggesting thymic rebound. In healthy donors, age-related TCR diversity loss mainly reflected lost richness.

This clonotype originated in a human donor with a solid tumor. The source material was blood. V is TRBV19 and J is TRBJ2-3; 9 positions match TRBD2. The CDR3: CASSPAGGFGDTQYF. The CDR3, as DNA: TGTGCCAGTAGCCCCGCGGGAGGGTTTGGAGATACGCAGTATTTT.